A selection of T cell receptor beta chains follows, all from one sample in a study of T cell clonotyping in hematopoietic cell transplantation. The data were produced by immunoSEQ multiplex PCR, yet TCRdb's version contains in-frame clones alone and is incomplete. Here the sample spans some 4,400 clones, roughly 77% being singletons. The sample consisted of peripheral blood mononuclear cells, taken 100 days after allogeneic stem cell transplant. The receptors were gathered from a female patient between 50 and 60 years old who had an allogeneic stem cell transplant from an unrelated donor, so the T cells may come from the graft donor. Some clones in this sample may be carry-over from other donors' samples. Each CDR3 is given with its conserved first and last residue. A D gene is named only where the DNA matches it firmly. Only part of the rows carry a size: once, few, many, or a class if the clone is expanded.

j_call | clone_size | v_call | d_call | cdr3_nt | cdr3_aa
TRBJ1-2 | NA | TRBV2 | NA | TGTGCCAGCAGCCCCGAGCTGAGCTACACCTTC | CASSPELSYTF
TRBJ2-1 | NA | TRBV11-2 | NA | TGTGCCAGCAGCTTTTTAGGGGAATCGTTCTTC | CASSFLGESFF
TRBJ1-1 | NA | TRBV10-1 | NA | TGCGCCATAAAGGGACTACGTGAAGCTTTCTTT | CAIKGLREAFF
TRBJ2-2 | NA | TRBV10-1 | NA | TGCGCCAGCAGGAGCCCCCGCACCGGGGAGCTGTTTTTT | CASRSPRTGELFF
TRBJ2-7 | NA | TRBV28 | TRBD2 | TGTGCCAGCAGTTTATCCCGGGGGGCCTACGAGCAGTACTTC | CASSLSRGAYEQYF
TRBJ1-5 | NA | TRBV4-2 | NA | TGTGCCAGCAGCCATCCAAATCAGCCCCAGCATTTT | CASSHPNQPQHF
TRBJ1-1 | NA | TRBV2 | NA | TGTGCCAGCACCCTTCGAGCCGAAGCTTTCTTT | CASTLRAEAFF
TRBJ2-7 | few | TRBV21-1 | NA | TGTGCCAGCAGCAAAGGGGACAGGGAATCGTCCTACGAGCAGTACTTC | CASSKGDRESSYEQYF
TRBJ1-5 | NA | TRBV4-2 | TRBD1 | TGTGCCAGCAGCCAAGATCGGGGGACAGGGGGGTATAGCAATCAGCCCCAGCATTTT | CASSQDRGTGGYSNQPQHF
TRBJ1-1 | NA | TRBV5-1 | NA | TGCGCCAGCAGCTTGAATGGGCGGTACACTGAAGCTTTCTTT | CASSLNGRYTEAFF
TRBJ1-2 | NA | TRBV29-1 | TRBD1 | TGCAGCGCTGGGCCGAGGGACAGCCCGAACTATGGCTACACCTTC | CSAGPRDSPNYGYTF
TRBJ2-2 | NA | TRBV14 | NA | TGTGCCAGCAGCCAAGGGGCCCGGGGTCGAGGCGGGGAGCTGTTTTTT | CASSQGARGRGGELFF
TRBJ2-7 | few | TRBV7-9 | NA | TGTGCCAGCAGCTACGGGGGACTCAACGAGCAGTACTTC | CASSYGGLNEQYF
TRBJ1-2 | once | TRBV5-1 | TRBD1 | TGCGCCAGCAGCTTTGGCAGGGGGAATGGCTACACCTTC | CASSFGRGNGYTF
TRBJ2-5 | once | TRBV5-1 | NA | TGCGCCAGCAGCTTCGGGTGGGATCAAGAGACCCAGTACTTC | CASSFGWDQETQYF
TRBJ2-3 | NA | TRBV7-3 | TRBD1 | TGTGCCAGCAGCCGGACTGGACAGGGGGCGGAGAATACGCAGTATTTT | CASSRTGQGAENTQYF
TRBJ1-2 | NA | TRBV15 | NA | TGTGCCACCAGCAGAGATCGGGGAACTAACTATGGCTACACCTTC | CATSRDRGTNYGYTF
TRBJ2-1 | NA | TRBV15 | NA | TGTGCCACCAGCCCCTACGGGGGAGGTGAGCAGTTCTTC | CATSPYGGGEQFF
TRBJ1-3 | NA | TRBV6-1 | NA | TGTGCCAGCGTACGGGGCCCCTCTGGAAACACCATATATTTT | CASVRGPSGNTIYF
TRBJ1-1 | NA | TRBV25-1 | NA | TGTGCCAGCAGTGCCTTCGTAGGTTTGTGGGTTCCTCGGACTGAAGCTTTCTTT | CASSAFVGLWVPRTEAFF
TRBJ2-7 | NA | TRBV6-5 | TRBD1 | TGTGCCAGCAGATCTACCGGGACAGGTAGCGAGCAGTACTTC | CASRSTGTGSEQYF
TRBJ2-3 | once | TRBV10-3 | TRBD2 | TGTGCCACCGCTCCGGGGACTAGCGGGTTACCAAGCACAGATACGCAGTATTTT | CATAPGTSGLPSTDTQYF
TRBJ1-4 | NA | TRBV9 | NA | TGTGCCAGCAGCTTAGGGATGGTGGGGGATGAAAAACTGTTTTTT | CASSLGMVGDEKLFF
TRBJ1-5 | medium-sized | TRBV18 | NA | TGTGCCAGCTCACAACTCTGGGGGGCCGAACAGCCCCAGCATTTT | CASSQLWGAEQPQHF
TRBJ2-3 | NA | TRBV2 | TRBD2 | TGTGCCAGCCGGGGGGGCTATAGCACAGATACGCAGTATTTT | CASRGGYSTDTQYF
TRBJ2-1 | NA | TRBV7-9 | TRBD1 | TGTGCCAGCAGCTTAGCTCCTGGACAGGGTAAAGGATACAATGAGCAGTTCTTC | CASSLAPGQGKGYNEQFF
TRBJ2-1 | NA | TRBV4-2 | TRBD2 | TGTGCCAGCAGCCAAGATTCGACTAGCGGCTACAATGAGCAGTTCTTC | CASSQDSTSGYNEQFF
TRBJ1-1 | NA | TRBV7-3 | NA | TGTGCCAGCAGCCCACCCCCGGACAGTTTGAACACTGAAGCTTTCTTT | CASSPPPDSLNTEAFF
TRBJ1-5 | NA | TRBV6-1 | NA | TGTGCCAGCGTCGGCGACTCTTATAGCAATCAGCCCCAGCATTTT | CASVGDSYSNQPQHF
TRBJ2-2 | NA | TRBV2 | TRBD1 | TGTGCCAGCAGTGCCGGGACAGGGCCGAACACCGGGGAGCTGTTTTTT | CASSAGTGPNTGELFF
TRBJ1-5 | NA | TRBV19 | NA | TGTGCCAGTAGTATAGGCAGGGAACAGCCCCAGCATTTT | CASSIGREQPQHF
TRBJ1-2 | NA | TRBV14 | NA | TGTGCCAGCAGCAGCTCGGGACGGACTAACTATGGCTACACCTTC | CASSSSGRTNYGYTF
TRBJ2-7 | NA | TRBV10-2 | TRBD2 | TGCGCCAGCAGTGAGGGACTAGCGATGTACGAGCAGTACTTC | CASSEGLAMYEQYF
TRBJ1-1 | NA | TRBV19 | NA | TGTGCCAGTAGCAGATTCCCAGGGGCAGACACTGAAGCTTTCTTT | CASSRFPGADTEAFF
TRBJ1-5 | NA | TRBV15 | NA | TGTGCCACCAGCAGCAAGGGTTACGGACAGCCCCAGCATTTT | CATSSKGYGQPQHF
TRBJ2-3 | NA | TRBV7-2 | TRBD2 | TGTGCCAGCAGCTTAGCAGGGACTAGCGGACGAGATACGCAGTATTTT | CASSLAGTSGRDTQYF
TRBJ1-2 | medium-sized | TRBV19 | NA | TGTGCCAGTAGTATAGAGGGGCTCTATGGCTACACCTTC | CASSIEGLYGYTF
TRBJ1-2 | few | TRBV28 | NA | TGTGCCAGCAGCTTGGGACTGGGAGTCAGCTACACCTTC | CASSLGLGVSYTF
TRBJ2-1 | NA | TRBV28 | NA | TGTGCCAGCAGTTCGATGAATCCTTACAATGAGCAGTTCTTC | CASSSMNPYNEQFF
TRBJ2-1 | NA | TRBV7-9 | NA | TGTGCCAGCAGCTTAGTGACAATGAGCAATGAGCAGTTCTTC | CASSLVTMSNEQFF
TRBJ2-2 | NA | TRBV19 | TRBD1 | TGTGCCAGTAGGCCACAGGGGAGAGGCACCGGGGAGCTGTTTTTT | CASRPQGRGTGELFF
TRBJ2-2 | NA | TRBV2 | TRBD1 | TGTGCCAGCAGTCTCCCGGGACAGGGAGGGAACACCGGGGAGCTGTTTTTT | CASSLPGQGGNTGELFF
TRBJ1-6 | NA | TRBV6-5 | NA | TGTGCCAGCAGTCAGACAGCCGATAATTCACCCCTCCACTTT | CASSQTADNSPLHF
TRBJ1-1 | NA | TRBV7-9 | NA | TGTGCCAGCAGCAAAGGCGGCAGCCCCGGGGTGAACACTGAAGCTTTCTTT | CASSKGGSPGVNTEAFF
TRBJ2-5 | NA | TRBV2 | NA | TGTGCCAGCAGTGTCGCTGGGTTTGTAGAGACCCAGTACTTC | CASSVAGFVETQYF
TRBJ1-2 | NA | TRBV29-1 | NA | TGCAGCGTTGAAGATACCGGGACGGGCTATGGCTACACCTTC | CSVEDTGTGYGYTF
TRBJ2-7 | NA | TRBV21-1 | NA | TGTGCCAGCAGCAACGTGACGGGGCCCTACGAGCAGTACTTC | CASSNVTGPYEQYF
TRBJ1-2 | NA | TRBV7-9 | NA | TGTGCCAGCAGCTTAGGGGTGTATGGCTACACCTTC | CASSLGVYGYTF
TRBJ2-5 | NA | TRBV11-1 | NA | TGTGCCAGCAGCCCGGGGAGAGGAGAGACCCAGTACTTC | CASSPGRGETQYF
TRBJ1-6 | few | TRBV19 | NA | TGTGCCAGTAAACCCCCGGGGAATTCACCCCTCCACTTT | CASKPPGNSPLHF
TRBJ2-7 | NA | TRBV19 | NA | TGTGCCAGTAGTATTGGGGTATCTAGCGAGCAGTACTTC | CASSIGVSSEQYF
TRBJ2-1 | large | TRBV19 | TRBD2 | TGTGCCAGTAGTATTAGTAGCGGGGCCTACAATGAGCAGTTCTTC | CASSISSGAYNEQFF
TRBJ2-2 | NA | TRBV4-1 | TRBD2 | TGCGCCAGCAGCCAACCTCGAGCGGGGGGGCCTCACGGGGAGCTGTTTTTT | CASSQPRAGGPHGELFF
TRBJ1-2 | NA | TRBV19 | TRBD1 | TGTGCCAGTAGTATCAGTGTCGGACAGGGATTATTCTATGGCTACACCTTC | CASSISVGQGLFYGYTF
TRBJ1-1 | NA | TRBV7-9 | TRBD1 | TGTGCCAGCAGCAGGACAGGGAACACTGAAGCTTTCTTT | CASSRTGNTEAFF
TRBJ1-4 | NA | TRBV19 | NA | TGTGCCAGTAGTGCCCTCGAGGGTGAAAAACTGTTTTTT | CASSALEGEKLFF
TRBJ1-4 | NA | TRBV19 | TRBD1 | TGTGCCAGTAGTATAGAAGGGGGCGCGTATGAAAAACTGTTTTTT | CASSIEGGAYEKLFF
TRBJ2-2 | NA | TRBV25-1 | TRBD1 | TGTGCCAGCAGTGCCCGCACCGGGACAGTGAACACCGGGGAGCTGTTTTTT | CASSARTGTVNTGELFF